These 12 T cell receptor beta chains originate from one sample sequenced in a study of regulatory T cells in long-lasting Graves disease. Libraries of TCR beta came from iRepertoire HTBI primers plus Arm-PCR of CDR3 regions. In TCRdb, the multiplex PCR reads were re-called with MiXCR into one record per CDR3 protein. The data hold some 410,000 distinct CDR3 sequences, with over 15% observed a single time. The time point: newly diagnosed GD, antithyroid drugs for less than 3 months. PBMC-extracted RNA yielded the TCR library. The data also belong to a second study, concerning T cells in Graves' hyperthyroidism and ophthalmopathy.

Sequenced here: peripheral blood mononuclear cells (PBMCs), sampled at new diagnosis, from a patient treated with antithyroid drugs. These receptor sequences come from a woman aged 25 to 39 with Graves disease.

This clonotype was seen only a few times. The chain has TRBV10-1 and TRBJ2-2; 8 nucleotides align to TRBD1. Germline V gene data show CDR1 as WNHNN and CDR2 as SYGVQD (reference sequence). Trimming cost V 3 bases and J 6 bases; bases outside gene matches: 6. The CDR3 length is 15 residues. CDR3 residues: CASSDGTGGPGELFF. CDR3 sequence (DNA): TGCGCCAGCAGTGACGGGACAGGAGGGCCCGGGGAGCTGTTTTTT.

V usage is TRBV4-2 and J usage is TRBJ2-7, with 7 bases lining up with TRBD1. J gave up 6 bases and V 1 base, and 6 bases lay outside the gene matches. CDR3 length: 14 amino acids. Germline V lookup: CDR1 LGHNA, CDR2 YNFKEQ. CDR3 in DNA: TGTGCCAGCAGCCAAGTAGGTTCAGGGGGCGAGCAGTACTTC. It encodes CASSQVGSGGEQYF.

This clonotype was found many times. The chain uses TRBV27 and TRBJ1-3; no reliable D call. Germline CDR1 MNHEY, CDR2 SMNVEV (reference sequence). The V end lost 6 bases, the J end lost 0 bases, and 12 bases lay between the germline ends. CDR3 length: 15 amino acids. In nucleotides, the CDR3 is TGTGCCAGCAGCCCCGCGGGAGGCTCTGGAAACACCATATATTTT. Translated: CASSPAGGSGNTIYF.

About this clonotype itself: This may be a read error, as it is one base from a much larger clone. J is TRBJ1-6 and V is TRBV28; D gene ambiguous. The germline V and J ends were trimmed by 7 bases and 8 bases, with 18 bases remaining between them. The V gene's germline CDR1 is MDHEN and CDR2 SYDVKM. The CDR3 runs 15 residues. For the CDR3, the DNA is TGTGCCAGCAATTTGATCGCTCAGCGAGATTCACCCCTCCACTTT. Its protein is CASNLIAQRDSPLHF.

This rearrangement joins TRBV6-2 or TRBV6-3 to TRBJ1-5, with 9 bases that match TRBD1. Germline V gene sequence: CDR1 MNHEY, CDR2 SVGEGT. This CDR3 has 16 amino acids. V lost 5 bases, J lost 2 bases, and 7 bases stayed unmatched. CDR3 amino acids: CASSTYRGRGNQPQHF. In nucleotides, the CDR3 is TGTGCCAGCAGTACCTACAGGGGGCGAGGCAATCAGCCCCAGCATTTT.

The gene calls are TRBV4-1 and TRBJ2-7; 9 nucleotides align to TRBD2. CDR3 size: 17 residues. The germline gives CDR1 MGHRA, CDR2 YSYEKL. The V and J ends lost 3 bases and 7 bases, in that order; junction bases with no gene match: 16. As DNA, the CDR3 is TGCGCCAGCAGCCACTTGACTAGCGGAGTCGGCTTGAGAGAGCAGTACTTC. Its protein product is CASSHLTSGVGLREQYF.

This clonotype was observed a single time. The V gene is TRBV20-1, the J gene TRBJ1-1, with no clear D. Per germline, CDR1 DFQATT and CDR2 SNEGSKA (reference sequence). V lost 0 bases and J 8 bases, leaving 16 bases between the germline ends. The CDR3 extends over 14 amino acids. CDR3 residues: CSARDDTWAAEAFF. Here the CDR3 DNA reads TGCAGTGCTAGAGACGACACCTGGGCGGCCGAAGCTTTCTTT.

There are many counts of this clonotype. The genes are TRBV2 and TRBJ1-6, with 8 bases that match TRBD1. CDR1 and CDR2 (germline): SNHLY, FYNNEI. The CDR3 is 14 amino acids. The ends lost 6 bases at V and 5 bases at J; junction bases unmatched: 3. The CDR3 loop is CASRTGVNNSPLHF. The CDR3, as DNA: TGTGCCAGCAGGACAGGGGTGAATAATTCACCCCTCCACTTT.

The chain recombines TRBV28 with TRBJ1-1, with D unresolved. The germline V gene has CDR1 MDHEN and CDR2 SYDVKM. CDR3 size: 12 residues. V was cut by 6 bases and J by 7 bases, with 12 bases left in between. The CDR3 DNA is TGTGCCAGCAGAGGCACCCACTTTGAAGCTTTCTTT. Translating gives CASRGTHFEAFF.

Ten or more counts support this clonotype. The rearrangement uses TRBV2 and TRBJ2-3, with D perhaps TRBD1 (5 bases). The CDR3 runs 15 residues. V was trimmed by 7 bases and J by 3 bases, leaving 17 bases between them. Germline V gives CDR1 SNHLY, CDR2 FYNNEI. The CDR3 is CASKGIVDLTDTQYF. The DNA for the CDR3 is TGTGCCAGCAAGGGGATAGTAGATTTAACAGATACGCAGTATTTT.

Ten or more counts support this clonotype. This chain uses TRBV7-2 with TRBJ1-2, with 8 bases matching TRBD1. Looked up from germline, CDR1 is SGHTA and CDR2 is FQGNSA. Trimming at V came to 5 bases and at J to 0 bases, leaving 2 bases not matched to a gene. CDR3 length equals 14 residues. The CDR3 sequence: CASSPDRANYGYTF. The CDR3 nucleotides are TGTGCCAGCAGCCCGGACAGGGCTAACTATGGCTACACCTTC.

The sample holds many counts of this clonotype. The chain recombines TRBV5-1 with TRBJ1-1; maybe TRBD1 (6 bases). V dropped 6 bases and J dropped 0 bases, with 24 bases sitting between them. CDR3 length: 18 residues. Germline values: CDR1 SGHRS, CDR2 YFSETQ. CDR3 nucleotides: TGCGCCAGCATCCCCGACCGGGGGGCCCGTACCTTGAACACTGAAGCTTTCTTT. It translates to CASIPDRGARTLNTEAFF.